This TCR beta chain was captured in a study of blood T cell repertoires in COVID-19. Turning to the study itself: The analysed material was cDNA or gDNA that came from T cells, B-cell-depleted T cells, or PBMCs.

In the authors' workflow: The assay estimated nucleated cells by amplifying reference gene primers. TCRdb's table, derived via immunoSEQ multiplex PCR, lists solely in-frame clones and lacks some. The V and J calls and clone size are taken from that table; D and trimming were inferred from the DNA. This table holds some 190,000 clones, 82% found once. The CDR3 consists of 15 residues. V lost 6 bases and J lost 0; bases outside the gene matches: 7. Germline V gene lookup returns CDR1 LGHDT and CDR2 YNNKEL (reference sequence). The chain uses TRBV3-1 (or the pseudogene TRBV3-2) and TRBJ2-7; 8 nucleotides align to TRBD2. This clonotype was sampled from a woman of 80 years or more with active or convalescent COVID-19. The material sequenced was peripheral blood. CDR3 bases: TGTGCCAGCAGTTCACTAGCGGATAGCTCCTACGAGCAGTACTTC. Translation gives CASSSLADSSYEQYF.